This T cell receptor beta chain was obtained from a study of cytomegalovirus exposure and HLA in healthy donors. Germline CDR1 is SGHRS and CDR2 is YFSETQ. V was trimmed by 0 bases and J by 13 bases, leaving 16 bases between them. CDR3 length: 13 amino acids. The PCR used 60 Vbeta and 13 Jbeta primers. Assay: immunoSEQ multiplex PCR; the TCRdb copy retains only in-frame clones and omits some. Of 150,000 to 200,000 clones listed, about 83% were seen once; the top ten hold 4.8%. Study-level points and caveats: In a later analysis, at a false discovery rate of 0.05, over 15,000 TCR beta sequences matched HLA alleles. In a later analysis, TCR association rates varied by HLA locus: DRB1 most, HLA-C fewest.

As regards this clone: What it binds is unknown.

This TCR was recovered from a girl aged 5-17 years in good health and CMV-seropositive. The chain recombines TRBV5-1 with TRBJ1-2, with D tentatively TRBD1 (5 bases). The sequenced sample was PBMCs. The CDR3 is CASSLVTRDESTF. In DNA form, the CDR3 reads TGCGCCAGCAGCTTGGTAACCAGGGATGAATCCACCTTC.